Below are 21 T cell receptor beta chains sequenced from a single sample in a study of blood T cells in healthy people across ages. A second PCR of roughly 6 to 12 cycles used a sample-barcoded 5' primer and a J-beta primer mix. TCRdb analysed the 5' RACE reads with MiXCR anew, one entry per CDR3 protein. The sample comprises 1.8 million or so distinct CDR3 sequences, about 39% of which are singletons, and under 25% rests with the top ten. The sample comprised blood. The receptors derive from a human donor in good health.

This clonotype showed up just a few times. The gene calls are TRBV29-1 and TRBJ2-1, with TRBD2 matching 13 bases. The CDR3 runs to 18 residues. With 7 bases clipped from V and 9 bases from J, the junction kept 21 bases outside the gene matches. CDR1 and CDR2 (germline): SQVTM, ANQGSEA. CDR3 coding DNA: TGCAGCGCTAAACTAGCGGGGGGGCGAGTCGCCTACAATAGTGAGCAGTTCTTC. Translating gives CSAKLAGGRVAYNSEQFF.

The chain recombines TRBV4-1 with TRBJ2-1; 10 nucleotides line up with TRBD1. J lost 8 bases, V lost 2 bases, and 9 bases had no gene match. Germline values: CDR1 MGHRA, CDR2 YSYEKL. This CDR3 comprises 16 residues. The CDR3 reads CASSQTPGTGAYEQFF. CDR3 coding DNA: TGCGCCAGCAGCCAAACCCCCGGGACAGGGGCATATGAGCAGTTCTTC.

The rearrangement joins TRBV3-1 to TRBJ2-2; TRBD2 matches 7 bases. The ends lost 1 base at V and 3 bases at J; junction bases unmatched: 11. This CDR3 spans 18 amino acids. Germline V CDR1 and CDR2: LGHDT, YNNKEL (reference sequence). CDR3 in DNA: TGTGCCAGCAGCCAAGGTCCCGCGGGGGTGAAAGACACCGGGGAGCTGTTTTTT. It yields the protein CASSQGPAGVKDTGELFF.

As for this clonotype: A read error may account for a junction end that differs from germline. This chain uses TRBV12-3 or TRBV12-4 with TRBJ1-1; 10 positions agree with TRBD1. This CDR3 comprises 15 residues. The CDR3 region is CASTGTGVRNAEAFF. The CDR3, as DNA: TGTGCCAGCACTGGGACAGGGGTAAGGAACGCTGAAGCTTTCTTT.

This clonotype was seen only once. The rearrangement joins TRBV20-1 to TRBJ2-1, with 8 bases aligning to TRBD2. V lost 6 bases and J lost 7; bases outside the gene matches: 11. The CDR3 length is 14 residues. Germline V lookup: CDR1 DFQATT, CDR2 SNEGSKA (reference sequence). For the CDR3, the DNA is TGCAGTGCCCGGCGGGGGGCCGACGTAAATGAGCAGTTCTTC. Protein: CSARRGADVNEQFF.

This chain links TRBV4-1 with TRBJ2-1; 9 bases fit TRBD2. Looked up from germline, CDR1 is MGHRA and CDR2 is YSYEKL. The ends lost 1 base at V and 14 bases at J; junction bases unmatched: 6. The CDR3 loop spans 13 amino acids. CDR3 region: CASSQAQGLAEFF. The CDR3 DNA sequence: TGCGCCAGCAGCCAAGCGCAGGGACTAGCAGAGTTCTTC.

The chain carries TRBV7-2 and TRBJ2-7, with 13 bases matching TRBD2. CDR3 length equals 18 residues. V dropped 5 bases and J dropped 1; count of bases not matched to a gene: 11. The germline gives CDR1 SGHTA, CDR2 FQGNSA. CDR3 DNA sequence: TGTGCCAGCAGCGTTGGGACTAGCGGGGCCTCCCTTTCCTACGAGCAGTACTTC. Its translation: CASSVGTSGASLSYEQYF.

CDR3 in DNA: TGCAGTGCTAGAGGTCGGGGGGGAGTAAAAGAGACCCAGTACTTC. Its protein product is CSARGRGGVKETQYF. This rearrangement joins TRBV20-1 to TRBJ2-5, with TRBD2 matching over 8 bases. This CDR3 region has 15 residues. V gave up 1 base and J gave up 3 bases; unmatched junction bases: 7. Germline values: CDR1 DFQATT, CDR2 SNEGSKA (reference sequence).

The V and J genes are TRBV12-3 or TRBV12-4 and TRBJ1-5; D gene unclear. V dropped 5 bases and J dropped 8 bases, with 10 bases sitting between them. This CDR3 has 12 residues. CDR3 bases: TGTGCCAGCAGTACGGAGACGGAGCCCCAGCATTTT. Its protein is CASSTETEPQHF.

This clonotype appeared a few times. Mismatch with germline at one junction end may stem from a read error. The chain combines TRBV7-9 with TRBJ2-3, with D hard to call. Germline V lookup: CDR1 SEHNR, CDR2 FQNEAQ (reference sequence). The CDR3 is made up of 14 amino acids. Here the CDR3 reads CTSSLTTPWDTQYF. The DNA of the CDR3 is TGTACCAGCAGCTTGACCACCCCGTGGGATACGCAGTATTTT.

In this sample, this clonotype turned up a few times. Here the CDR3 reads CATSERSETDTQYF. CDR3 nucleotide sequence: TGTGCCACCAGTGAGAGGTCGGAAACAGATACGCAGTATTTT. This chain links TRBV24-1 with TRBJ2-3; D unclear. CDR3 length equals 14 residues. The V gene's germline CDR1 is KGHDR and CDR2 SFDVKD. V lost 4 bases and J lost 3, with 10 bases in between.

The genes are TRBV6-2 or TRBV6-3 and TRBJ1-5; 7 nucleotides align to TRBD1. This CDR3 region has 16 residues. Germline CDR1 reads MNHEY; CDR2 reads SVGEGT. J gave up 8 bases and V 8 bases, and 18 bases lay outside the gene matches. CDR3 sequence: CASGKGGAGLREPQHF. The CDR3 DNA is TGTGCCAGCGGTAAAGGGGGCGCCGGGCTTAGAGAGCCCCAGCATTTT.

The chain links TRBV4-3 to TRBJ2-3; D remains unclear. Trimming took 1 base from V and 6 from J, leaving 8 bases between them. The CDR3 has 13 residues. CDR1 LGHNA and CDR2 YSLEER come from the germline V gene. CDR3 loop: CASSQGLRDTQYF. CDR3 bases: TGCGCCAGCAGCCAAGGATTGAGGGATACGCAGTATTTT.

In its sample, this clonotype was seen a few times. The chain has TRBV9 and TRBJ2-3, with unresolved D. This CDR3 has 17 amino acids. V was clipped by 4 bases and J by 4 bases, with 22 bases between them. Germline-derived CDR1 and CDR2 are SGDLS and YYNGEE. The CDR3 spells CASSKKDRTLQPDTQYF. As DNA, the CDR3 is TGTGCCAGCAGCAAAAAAGATAGAACACTCCAGCCAGATACGCAGTATTTT.

This clonotype occurred a few times. The V gene is TRBV13, the J gene TRBJ1-2, with a weak D call TRBD1 (5 bases). The CDR3 length is 14 residues. The germline V gene encodes CDR1 PRHDT and CDR2 FYEKMQ (reference sequence). The ends were cut back, 5 bases at V and 8 bases at J, with 18 bases in the middle. Here the CDR3 DNA reads TGTGCCAGCAGCACACAAGGGGAGAGGAAGGGCTACACCTTC. Amino acid sequence: CASSTQGERKGYTF.

The CDR3 nucleotides read TGTGCCAGCAGTTTTCAACAGACCAATCAGCCCCAGCATTTT. Protein sequence: CASSFQQTNQPQHF. The rearrangement joins TRBV12-3 or TRBV12-4 to TRBJ1-5; D uncertain. V was clipped by 3 bases and J by 3 bases, with 9 bases between them. The length of the CDR3 is 14 residues.

This clonotype was seen more than once but under ten times. V gene TRBV25-1 combines with J gene TRBJ1-6; TRBD1 is a possible D gene (5 bases). Between the trimmed V and J ends, which lost 4 bases and 14 bases, there was a span of 21 bases. The CDR3 runs to 15 residues. CDR1 MGHDK and CDR2 SYGVNS come from the germline V gene. This chain's CDR3 is CASSVRDPGASTLHF. Here the CDR3 DNA reads TGTGCCAGCAGTGTTCGGGACCCCGGGGCATCAACCCTCCACTTT.

The DNA of the CDR3 is TGTGCCAGCAGAGCTAGCGGGGGAACAGAACTTAACAATGAGCAGTTCTTC. Its protein is CASRASGGTELNNEQFF. The chain couples TRBV12-3 or TRBV12-4 to TRBJ2-1; 10 bases line up with TRBD2. After removal of 6 bases from V and 5 bases from J, the junction contained 13 bases not matched to a gene. This CDR3 spans 17 amino acids.

The chain links TRBV11-3 to TRBJ2-3; D gene ambiguous. CDR1 and CDR2 (germline): SGHNT, YENEEA. Deletions cut 5 bases from V and 5 bases from J, with 11 bases between. The CDR3 is 13 residues long. This CDR3 reads CASSMGRGDTQYF. Written as DNA, the CDR3 is TGTGCCAGCAGCATGGGCAGAGGAGATACGCAGTATTTT.

CDR3 amino acids: CASSPPGQGSSPLHF. DNA for the CDR3: TGTGCCAGCAGCCCGCCGGGACAGGGATCCTCACCCCTCCACTTT. This chain uses TRBV7-9 with TRBJ1-6; 9 positions match TRBD1. Germline lookup yields CDR1 SEHNR and CDR2 FQNEAQ (reference sequence). CDR3 size: 15 residues. The trim removed 5 bases at V and 10 bases at J, leaving 9 bases unmatched.

Concerning this clonotype: One end of the junction varies from germline; a read error may be responsible. V gene TRBV20-1 combines with J gene TRBJ1-4, with TRBD1 matching 8 bases. The CDR3 has 12 residues. Germline V lookup: CDR1 DFQATT, CDR2 SNEGSKA (reference sequence). The CDR3 DNA is TGCAGTGGCATGGACAGGGACGAAAAACGGTTTTTT. Its protein is CSGMDRDEKRFF.